Shown below are 15 T cell receptor beta chains from a single sample sequenced in a study of T cell responses to AZD1222 COVID-19 vaccine. Produced via immunoSEQ multiplex PCR; TCRdb's table is partial and in-frame only. The data contain about 30,000 clones, roughly 90% of them singletons. The material was peripheral blood, obtained on day 0 of AZD1222 vaccination. Every receptor here comes from an adult in good health.

This chain joins TRBV7-7 and TRBJ1-2, with 11 bases fitting TRBD1. The CDR3 has 16 amino acids. Losses at the gene ends were 4 bases for V and 1 base for J; bases not matched to a gene: 5. Germline V CDR1 and CDR2: SSHAT, FNYEAQ (reference sequence). CDR3 sequence: CASSSGTGGSNYGYTF. The CDR3 DNA is TGTGCCAGCAGCTCCGGGACAGGGGGAAGTAACTATGGCTACACCTTC.

This chain links TRBV10-2 with TRBJ2-7; TRBD1 or TRBD2 may be the D gene (5 bases each). Germline V CDR1 and CDR2: WSHSY, SAAADI. The CDR3 loop spans 14 amino acids. The V end lost 3 bases, the J end lost 7 bases, and 16 bases lay between the germline ends. The CDR3 loop reads CASSEGTFLPEQYF. CDR3 nucleotides: TGCGCCAGCAGTGAAGGGACCTTTTTACCGGAGCAGTACTTC.

The CDR3 is CASVGQAEAFF. CDR3 sequence (DNA): TGTGCCAGCGTGGGGCAGGCTGAAGCTTTCTTT. The rearrangement joins TRBV19 to TRBJ1-1, with TRBD1 as a possible D gene (5 bases). The V end was cut by 9 bases, the J end by 6 bases, with 11 bases between. CDR1 and CDR2 (germline): LNHDA, SQIVND (reference sequence). This CDR3 has 11 residues. The variable domain in full, with the rest retrieved from reference TRBV19 and TRBJ1-1, is DGGITQSPKYLFRKEGQNVTLSCEQNLNHDAMYWYRQDPGQGLRLIYYSQIVNDFQKGDIAEGYSVSREKKESFPLTVTSAQKNPTAFYLCASVGQAEAFFGQGTRLTVV.

This chain links TRBV5-1 with TRBJ1-2; 8 nucleotides agree with TRBD1. This CDR3 has 15 residues. J gave up 8 bases and V 4 bases, and 13 bases lay outside the gene matches. Germline CDR1 SGHRS, CDR2 YFSETQ. The CDR3: CASSALGQAGFGYTF. DNA of the CDR3: TGCGCCAGCAGCGCGTTGGGACAGGCGGGATTCGGCTACACCTTC.

This clone was picked up a small number of times. V usage is TRBV11-2 and J usage is TRBJ2-1; 9 bases map to TRBD1. V lost 1 base and J lost 2; bases outside the gene matches: 0. The CDR3 is 15 residues long. Germline V gives CDR1 SGHAT, CDR2 FQNNGV. The CDR3 DNA reads TGTGCCAGCAGCTTAGGGACAGGGGCCTACAATGAGCAGTTCTTC. It encodes CASSLGTGAYNEQFF.

J is TRBJ1-2 and V is TRBV7-2, with unresolved D. Germline lookup yields CDR1 SGHTA and CDR2 FQGNSA. The CDR3 is 11 amino acids. Deletions cut 5 bases from V and 8 bases from J, with 9 bases between. CDR3 nucleotide sequence: TGTGCCAGCAGCACTGGGTGGGGCTACACCTTC. Its translation is CASSTGWGYTF.

The rearrangement uses TRBV7-2 and TRBJ2-3, with D unresolved. Germline CDR1 reads SGHTA; CDR2 reads FQGNSA. The CDR3 covers 14 residues. V was clipped by 7 bases and J by 1 base, with 12 bases between them. Here the CDR3 DNA reads TGTGCCAGCACCCTTTTCCGGGGCACAGATACGCAGTATTTT. It is translated as CASTLFRGTDTQYF.

The rearrangement joins TRBV6-6 to TRBJ1-4; D remains unclear. The CDR3 is made up of 14 amino acids. V lost 11 bases and J lost 6, with 19 bases in between. Germline CDR1 MNHNY, CDR2 SVGAGI (reference sequence). CDR3 protein: CAAEWAPDHEKLFF. In DNA, the CDR3 is TGTGCCGCAGAGTGGGCCCCTGACCATGAAAAACTGTTTTTT.

The chain joins TRBV2 to TRBJ2-7, with TRBD1 matching over 7 bases. CDR1 is SNHLY, CDR2 FYNNEI, per germline. CDR3 length: 14 residues. After removal of 7 bases from V and 5 bases from J, the junction contained 11 bases not matched to a gene. The CDR3 protein is CASTPRGSRHEQYF. CDR3 bases: TGTGCCAGCACCCCCAGGGGGAGCCGCCACGAGCAGTACTTC.

The rearrangement joins TRBV5-1 to TRBJ2-1; TRBD2 agrees at 11 bases. Germline trimming cut 4 bases from V and 0 bases from J; bases unmatched to any gene: 9. The CDR3 runs 18 residues. Per the germline V gene, CDR1 is SGHRS and CDR2 is YFSETQ. DNA of the CDR3: TGCGCCAGCAGCCTTCGAACTAGCGGGGGTGTCTCCTACAATGAGCAGTTCTTC. Residues: CASSLRTSGGVSYNEQFF.

This clone was seen a few times. This sequence joins TRBV2 and TRBJ2-7; unclear D gene. This CDR3 is 13 amino acids long. Looked up from germline, CDR1 is SNHLY and CDR2 is FYNNEI. V gave up 2 bases and J gave up 6 bases, with 11 bases separating them. CDR3 in DNA: TGTGCCAGCAGTGAACCGTTTCTTACCGAGCAGTACTTC. It is translated as CASSEPFLTEQYF.

The chain recombines TRBV3-1 (or the pseudogene TRBV3-2) with TRBJ1-6; D unresolved. Between the trimmed V and J ends, which lost 0 bases and 0 bases, there was a span of 9 bases. Germline CDR1 reads LGHDT; CDR2 reads YNNKEL (reference sequence). This CDR3 is built from 17 residues. The CDR3 sequence is CASSQDTGNSYNSPLHF. CDR3 DNA: TGTGCCAGCAGCCAAGATACTGGCAACTCCTATAATTCACCCCTCCACTTT.

The rearrangement links TRBV5-4 to TRBJ1-2, with a tentative D call TRBD1 (5 bases). With 1 base removed from V and 7 bases from J, the gap between germline ends came to 11 bases. In germline, CDR1 is SGHNT, CDR2 YYREEE (reference sequence). This CDR3 is built from 13 residues. CDR3 amino acids: CASSLMGGGGYTF. The CDR3 region has the DNA TGTGCCAGCAGCTTGATGGGGGGAGGTGGCTACACCTTC.

V gene TRBV27 combines with J gene TRBJ1-2; 8 bases fit TRBD1. V dropped 7 bases and J dropped 0; count of bases not matched to a gene: 10. This CDR3 has 16 amino acids. Germline V CDR1 and CDR2: MNHEY, SMNVEV (reference sequence). The CDR3 here is CASTSQGQGPNYGYTF. In DNA form, the CDR3 reads TGTGCCAGCACTTCGCAAGGACAGGGACCTAACTATGGCTACACCTTC.

The rearrangement links TRBV20-1 to TRBJ1-1; D is ambiguous. Looked up from germline, CDR1 is DFQATT and CDR2 is SNEGSKA (reference sequence). Trimming took 3 bases from V and 0 from J, leaving 8 bases between them. The CDR3 spans 13 residues. The CDR3 DNA reads TGCAGTGCTAGTCGGGGTCTGAACACTGAAGCTTTCTTT. This encodes CSASRGLNTEAFF.